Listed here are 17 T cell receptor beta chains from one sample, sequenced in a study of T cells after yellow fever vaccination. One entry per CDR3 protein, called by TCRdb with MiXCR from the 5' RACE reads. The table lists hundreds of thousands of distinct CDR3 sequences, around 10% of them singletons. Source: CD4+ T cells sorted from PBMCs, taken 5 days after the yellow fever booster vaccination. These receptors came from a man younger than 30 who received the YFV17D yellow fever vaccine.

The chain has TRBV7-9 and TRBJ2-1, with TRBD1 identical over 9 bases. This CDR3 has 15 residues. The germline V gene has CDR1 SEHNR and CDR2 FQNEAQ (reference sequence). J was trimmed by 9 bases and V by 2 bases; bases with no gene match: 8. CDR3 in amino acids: CASSLRGQGWIEQFF. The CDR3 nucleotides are TGTGCCAGCAGCTTAAGGGGACAGGGCTGGATTGAGCAGTTCTTC.

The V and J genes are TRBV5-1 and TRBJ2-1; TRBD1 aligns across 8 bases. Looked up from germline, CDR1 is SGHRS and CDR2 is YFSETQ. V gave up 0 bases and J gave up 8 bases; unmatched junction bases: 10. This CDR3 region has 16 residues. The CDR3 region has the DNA TGCGCCAGCAGCTTGGACGGAACAGGGGGGAACTATGAGCAGTTCTTC. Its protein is CASSLDGTGGNYEQFF.

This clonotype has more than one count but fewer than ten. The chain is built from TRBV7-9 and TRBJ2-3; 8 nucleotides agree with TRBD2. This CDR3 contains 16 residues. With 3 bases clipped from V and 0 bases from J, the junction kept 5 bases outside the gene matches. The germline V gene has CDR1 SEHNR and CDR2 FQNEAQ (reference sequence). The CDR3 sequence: CASSLVSGVSTDTQYF. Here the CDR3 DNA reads TGTGCCAGCAGCTTGGTTAGCGGGGTTAGCACAGATACGCAGTATTTT. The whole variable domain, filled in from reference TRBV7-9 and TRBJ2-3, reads DTGVSQNPRHKITKRGQNVTFRCDPISEHNRLYWYRQTLGQGPEFLTYFQNEAQLEKSRLLSDRFSAERPKGSFSTLEIQRTEQGDSAMYLCASSLVSGVSTDTQYFGPGTRLTVL.

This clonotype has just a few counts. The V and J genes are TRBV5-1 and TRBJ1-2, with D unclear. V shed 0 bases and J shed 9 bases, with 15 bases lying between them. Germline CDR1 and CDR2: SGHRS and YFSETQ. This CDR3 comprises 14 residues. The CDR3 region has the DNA TGCGCCAGCAGCTTGGAGGGAGTGGGAAAGCGCTACACCTTC. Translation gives CASSLEGVGKRYTF.

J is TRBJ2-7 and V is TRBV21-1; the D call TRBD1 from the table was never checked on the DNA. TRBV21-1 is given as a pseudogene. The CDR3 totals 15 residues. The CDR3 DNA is TGTGCCAGCAGCGCAATCCGGGACAGGTTTTACGAGCAGTACGTC. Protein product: CASSAIRDRFYEQYV.

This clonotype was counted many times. CDR3 nucleotide sequence: TGTGCCAGCAGCTTACCGCTTGGGTCAGGGGAGCAGTACTTC. This encodes CASSLPLGSGEQYF. The genes are TRBV11-2 and TRBJ2-7; possibly TRBD1 for D (5 bases). Trimming left V 2 bases short and J 7 bases short, with 15 bases between. The V gene's germline CDR1 is SGHAT and CDR2 FQNNGV. There are 14 residues in the CDR3.

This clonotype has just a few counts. The CDR3 is CATSDLMGNQETQYF. The CDR3 DNA sequence: TGTGCCACCAGTGATTTGATGGGCAACCAAGAGACCCAGTACTTC. The genes are TRBV24-1 and TRBJ2-5; D uncertain. The CDR3 loop spans 15 amino acids. V lost 0 bases and J lost 0, with 7 bases in between. The germline gives CDR1 KGHDR, CDR2 SFDVKD.

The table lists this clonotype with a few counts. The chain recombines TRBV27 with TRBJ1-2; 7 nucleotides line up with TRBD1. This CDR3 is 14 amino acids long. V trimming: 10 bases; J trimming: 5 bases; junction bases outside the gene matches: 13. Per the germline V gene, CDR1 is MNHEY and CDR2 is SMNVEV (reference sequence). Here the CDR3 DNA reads TGTGCCACCAGGACAGGCGCAAGGGAGTATGGCTACACCTTC. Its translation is CATRTGAREYGYTF.

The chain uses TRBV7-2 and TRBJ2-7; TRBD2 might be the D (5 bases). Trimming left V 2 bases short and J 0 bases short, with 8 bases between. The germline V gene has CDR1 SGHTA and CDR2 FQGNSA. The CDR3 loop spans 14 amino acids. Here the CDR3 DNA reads TGTGCCAGCAGCTTAACGGGATACTCCTACGAGCAGTACTTC. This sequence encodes CASSLTGYSYEQYF.

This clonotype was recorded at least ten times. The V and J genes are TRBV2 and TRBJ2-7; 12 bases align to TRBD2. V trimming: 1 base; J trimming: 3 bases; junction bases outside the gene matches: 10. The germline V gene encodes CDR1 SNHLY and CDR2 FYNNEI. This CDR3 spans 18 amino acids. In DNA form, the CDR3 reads TGTGCCAGCAGTGAAGGCCCGGGACTAGCGGGCGCTATCTACGAGCAGTACTTC. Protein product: CASSEGPGLAGAIYEQYF.

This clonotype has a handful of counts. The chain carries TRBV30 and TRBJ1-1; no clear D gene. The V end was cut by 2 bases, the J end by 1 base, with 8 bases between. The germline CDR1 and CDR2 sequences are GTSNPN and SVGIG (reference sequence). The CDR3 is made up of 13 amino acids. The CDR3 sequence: CAWSFTANTEAFF. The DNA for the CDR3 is TGTGCCTGGAGTTTCACTGCGAACACTGAAGCTTTCTTT.

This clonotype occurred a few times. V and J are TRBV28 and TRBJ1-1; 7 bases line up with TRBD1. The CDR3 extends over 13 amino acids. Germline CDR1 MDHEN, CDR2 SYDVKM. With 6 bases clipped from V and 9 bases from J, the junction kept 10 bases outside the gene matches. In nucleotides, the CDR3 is TGTGCCAGCAGACTGTCTGGGGACAGTAAAGCTTTCTTT. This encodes CASRLSGDSKAFF.

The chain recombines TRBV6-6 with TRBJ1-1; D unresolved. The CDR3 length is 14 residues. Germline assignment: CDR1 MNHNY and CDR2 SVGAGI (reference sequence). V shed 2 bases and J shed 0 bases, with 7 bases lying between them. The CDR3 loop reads CASSYITLNTEAFF. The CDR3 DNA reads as TGTGCCAGCAGTTACATCACCCTGAACACTGAAGCTTTCTTT.

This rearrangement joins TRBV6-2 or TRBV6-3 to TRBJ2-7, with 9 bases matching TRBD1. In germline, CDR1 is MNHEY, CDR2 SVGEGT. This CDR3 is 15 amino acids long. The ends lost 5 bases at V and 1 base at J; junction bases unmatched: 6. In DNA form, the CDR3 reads TGTGCCAGCAGTCAAGGGACAGGGTGGTCCTACGAGCAGTACGTC. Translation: CASSQGTGWSYEQYV.

The DNA of the CDR3 is TGTGCCAGCAGTTTTAGGCAGAACTCCTACGAGCAGTACTTC. The encoded protein is CASSFRQNSYEQYF. The rearrangement joins TRBV12-3 or TRBV12-4 to TRBJ2-7; D ambiguous. Trimming pared 3 bases from V and 0 bases from J, leaving 9 bases between. The CDR3 spans 14 residues.

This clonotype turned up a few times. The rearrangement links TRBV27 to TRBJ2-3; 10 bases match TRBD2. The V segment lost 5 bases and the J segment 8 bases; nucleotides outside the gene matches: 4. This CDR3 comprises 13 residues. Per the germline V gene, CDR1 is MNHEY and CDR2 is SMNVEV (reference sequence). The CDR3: CASSVGLAATQYF. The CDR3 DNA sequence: TGTGCCAGCAGTGTAGGACTAGCGGCTACGCAGTATTTT.

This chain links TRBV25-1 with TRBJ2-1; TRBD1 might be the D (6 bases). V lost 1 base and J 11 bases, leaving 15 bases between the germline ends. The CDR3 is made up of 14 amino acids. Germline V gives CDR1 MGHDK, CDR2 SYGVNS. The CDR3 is CASSEFNTGSQQFF. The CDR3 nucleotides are TGTGCCAGCAGTGAATTTAATACAGGGAGCCAGCAGTTCTTC.